This T cell receptor beta chain was captured in a study of cytomegalovirus exposure and HLA in healthy donors. There are a few counts of this clone. Germline CDR1 is SGHDT and CDR2 is YYEEEE. The CDR3 totals 15 residues. Between the trimmed V and J ends, which lost 0 bases and 4 bases, there was a span of 13 bases. A multiplex PCR was run with 60 Vbeta primers and 13 Jbeta primers. Assay used: immunoSEQ multiplex PCR; TCRdb lists only in-frame clones, some missing. The sample holds more than 65,000 clones, 60% to 85% seen once. The TCR sequence derives from a woman aged 40-49 years in good health and CMV-seropositive. The specimen was PBMCs. The gene calls are TRBV5-6 and TRBJ1-2, with D possibly matching TRBD1 (5 bases). In DNA, the CDR3 is TGTGCCAGCAGCTTGGCGATGACAGCTACCTATGGCTACACCTTC. This translates into CASSLAMTATYGYTF.